What follows are 12 T cell receptor beta chains derived from one specimen sequenced in a study of CD8 T cells in ankylosing spondylitis. Notes on the study in general: Ankylosing spondylitis blood appeared to carry a characteristic TCR beta motif of several highly homologous variants.

Their specific antigens are unknown. TCRdb re-called the 5' RACE reads with MiXCR, one entry per CDR3 protein. The data contain over 700,000 distinct CDR3 sequences, 15% to 20% of them singletons. Sequenced sample: blood, either unsorted or a sorted T cell fraction (not recorded which). These TCRs come from a male donor with ankylosing spondylitis.

V usage is TRBV18 and J usage is TRBJ2-5, with TRBD1 as a possible D gene (6 bases). V shed 2 bases and J shed 4 bases, with 14 bases lying between them. The germline gives CDR1 KGHSH, CDR2 LQKENI. The CDR3 has 15 residues. The chain's CDR3 is CASSPEQGMGETQYF. As DNA, the CDR3 is TGTGCCAGCTCACCAGAACAGGGTATGGGAGAGACCCAGTACTTC.

The sample holds a few counts of this clonotype. The chain is built from TRBV7-2 and TRBJ2-7; no firm D call. Trimming removed 5 bases at V and 1 base at J, with 15 bases between. This CDR3 is 15 amino acids long. The germline gives CDR1 SGHTA, CDR2 FQGNSA. The CDR3 region has the DNA TGTGCCAGCAGCCCAAGATCATTTGGGTCCTACGAGCAGTACTTC. It codes for CASSPRSFGSYEQYF.

The chain recombines TRBV5-1 with TRBJ2-7; 15 nucleotides align to TRBD2. The junction had 18 bases not matched to a gene; V was cut back by 0 bases and J by 5 bases. There are 21 residues in the CDR3. Germline loops: CDR1 SGHRS, CDR2 YFSETQ. In DNA, the CDR3 is TGCGCCAGCAGCTTGGGGTTACCTGGACTAGCGGGGGGGCCCGATTCGAACGAGCAGTACTTC. This sequence encodes CASSLGLPGLAGGPDSNEQYF.

V usage is TRBV29-1 and J usage is TRBJ2-3; D tentatively reads TRBD1 or TRBD2 (5 bases each). CDR3 length equals 18 residues. V was pared by 4 bases and J by 2 bases, with 25 bases between. Germline V gene lookup returns CDR1 SQVTM and CDR2 ANQGSEA. The DNA of the CDR3 is TGCAGCGTTGTCGGGGCCGCTGGCTGGGGCGACCACACAGATACGCAGTATTTT. Translated, it gives CSVVGAAGWGDHTDTQYF.

The gene calls are TRBV20-1 and TRBJ2-1; 10 positions agree with TRBD1. V gave up 0 bases and J gave up 6 bases; unmatched junction bases: 8. In germline, CDR1 is DFQATT, CDR2 SNEGSKA (reference sequence). The CDR3 covers 16 residues. CDR3 sequence (DNA): TGCAGTGCTAGAGATCTGGTTGGACAGGGGGTCAATGAGCAGTTCTTC. It yields the protein CSARDLVGQGVNEQFF.

In its sample, this clonotype was seen many times. This sequence joins TRBV12-3 or TRBV12-4 and TRBJ1-1; D may be TRBD1 (6 bases). The ends were cut back, 6 bases at V and 9 bases at J, with 17 bases in the middle. CDR3 length: 13 amino acids. Written as DNA, the CDR3 is TGTGCCAGCAGCCAACGGGGGGCCCCGAAAGCTTTCTTT. This gives the protein CASSQRGAPKAFF.

Regarding this clonotype: The junction does not match germline at one end; this may be a read error. The rearrangement uses TRBV14 and TRBJ2-7, with D perhaps given as TRBD1 or TRBD2 (5 bases each). This CDR3 comprises 11 residues. Germline V CDR1 and CDR2: SGHDN, FVKESK. The DNA of the CDR3 is TGTGCCACCGGTGTGGGGGACGAGCAGGACTTC. Translation: CATGVGDEQDF. Using reference TRBV14 and TRBJ2-7 for the parts outside the CDR3, the full variable domain is EAGVTQFPSHSVIEKGQTVTLRCDPISGHDNLYWYRRVMGKEIKFLLHFVKESKQDESGMPNNRFLAERTGGTYSTLKVQPAELEDSGVYFCATGVGDEQDFGPGTRLTVT.

This clonotype showed up just a few times. V is TRBV5-1 and J is TRBJ2-7; TRBD2 is a possible D gene (6 bases). The CDR3 contains 15 residues. Germline V gene sequence: CDR1 SGHRS, CDR2 YFSETQ. V gave up 4 bases and J gave up 1 base, with 15 bases separating them. The CDR3 is CASSPEGLPSYEQYF. DNA for the CDR3: TGCGCCAGCAGCCCGGAGGGACTGCCTTCCTACGAGCAGTACTTC.

This clonotype was picked up a small number of times. DNA of the CDR3: TGTGCCAGCGGGGACAGGGAGAATTCACCCCTCCACTTT. It is translated as CASGDRENSPLHF. V and J are TRBV11-3 and TRBJ1-6; TRBD1 aligns across 9 bases. Germline loops: CDR1 SGHNT, CDR2 YENEEA. This CDR3 comprises 13 residues. Trimming cost V 8 bases and J 7 bases; bases outside gene matches: 3. The full variable domain, in which reference TRBV11-3 and TRBJ1-6 provide the parts outside the CDR3, is EAGVVQSPRYKIIEKKQPVAFWCNPISGHNTLYWYLQNLGQGPELLIRYENEEAVDDSQLPKDRFSAERLKGVDSTLKIQPAELGDSAVYLCASGDRENSPLHFGNGTRLTVT.

This clonotype was observed a few times. This chain connects TRBV4-1 to TRBJ2-5; D remains unclear. V lost 2 bases to trimming and J lost 1 base, with 5 bases between them. Looked up from germline, CDR1 is MGHRA and CDR2 is YSYEKL. The CDR3 covers 13 residues. The CDR3 region is CASSQLSQETQYF. The CDR3 DNA reads TGCGCCAGCAGCCAACTTAGCCAAGAGACCCAGTACTTC.

This sequence joins TRBV20-1 and TRBJ2-1, with D perhaps matching TRBD2 (6 bases). V was clipped by 8 bases and J by 5 bases, with 19 bases between them. The germline V gene has CDR1 DFQATT and CDR2 SNEGSKA (reference sequence). The CDR3 loop spans 14 amino acids. In nucleotides, the CDR3 is TGCAGTTCCTTAAAGGACTACCACAACAATGAGCAGTTCTTC. This encodes CSSLKDYHNNEQFF.

CDR3 sequence reads: CSARELGPTGRGYTF. The CDR3, as DNA: TGCAGTGCTAGAGAGTTGGGACCCACTGGACGGGGCTACACCTTC. The chain is built from TRBV20-1 and TRBJ1-2; TRBD1 is a possible D gene (5 bases). Deletions cut 0 bases from V and 8 bases from J, with 19 bases between. The CDR3 has 15 residues. Per the germline V gene, CDR1 is DFQATT and CDR2 is SNEGSKA (reference sequence).